This T cell receptor (beta chain) was observed in a study of blood T cell repertoires in COVID-19. About the study: Sample material is recorded as cDNA or gDNA derived from T cells, B-cell-depleted T cells, or PBMCs.

Residents of about two dozen US areas, aged about 18 to 95 years, made up the participants. Participants were placed into cohorts based on the clinical history they reported. The germline V gene has CDR1 SNHLY and CDR2 FYNNEI. The CDR3 totals 14 residues. The V gene end was trimmed by 4 bases and the J gene end by 6 bases; junction bases not matched to a gene: 4. As processed by the authors: Amplified reference gene primers provided the basis for estimating nucleated cell counts. Using immunoSEQ multiplex PCR, the repertoire was profiled, and TCRdb retains in-frame clones only, with some absent. Clone size and V and J calls were adopted from that table, with D and trimming inferred from the DNA. The repertoire consists of approximately 160,000 clones, with around 83% occurring once and the leading ten covering approximately 4%.

The V call is TRBV2, the J call TRBJ2-3, with TRBD1 identical over 10 bases. The sequenced material came from PBMCs or T cells enriched from blood (not recorded which). The receptor's source is a woman in her 50s in a cohort exposed to, infected with or recovered from COVID-19 (not recorded which). The CDR3 loop reads CASSGDRGADTQYF. The CDR3 DNA is TGTGCCAGCAGTGGGGACAGGGGTGCGGATACGCAGTATTTT.